This is a list of T cell receptor beta chains from one sample in a study of a mutant IDH1 vaccine in newly diagnosed glioma. For these TCRs, the target antigens are not known. Profiled with immunoSEQ multiplex PCR; TCRdb holds only in-frame clones, not every one. The sample includes tens of thousands of clones, about 80% of them seen just once. The sample consisted of PBMCs, taken from a glioma patient whose treatment included an IDH1 peptide vaccine. The receptors come from a woman between 18 and 29 years old with glioma. CDR3s include the opening cysteine and the closing phenylalanine or tryptophan. Each record gives: V gene, D gene, clone size, J gene, CDR3 DNA, CDR3 protein. D genes are given only for firm matches. Clone size is shown for a subset of rows, as once, few, many or a class of expanded clone.

>TRBV5-1|.|.|TRBJ1-4
TGCGCCAGCAGCGACGGACAATCTAATGAAAAACTGTTTTTT
CASSDGQSNEKLFF
>TRBV30|TRBD2|once|TRBJ2-5
TGTGCCTGGAGTCTGGGACTAGCGGGGGAAGAGACCCAGTACTTC
CAWSLGLAGEETQYF
>TRBV10-3|.|.|TRBJ1-1
TGTGCCACCCGAGACACACCTTCAATACGGAACACTGAAGCTTTCTTT
CATRDTPSIRNTEAFF
>TRBV7-6|TRBD2|.|TRBJ2-1
TGTGCCAGCAGCCAAACCGGACTAGCGGGCAATTACAATGAGCAGTTCTTC
CASSQTGLAGNYNEQFF
>TRBV6-1|.|.|TRBJ1-1
TGTGCCAGCAGTGATCAGGGCGCCGTCACTGAAGCTTTCTTT
CASSDQGAVTEAFF
>TRBV29-1|.|few|TRBJ1-1
TGCAGCGTTACGAGTGGAGGGCGCGCTGAAGCTTTCTTT
CSVTSGGRAEAFF
>TRBV10-3|TRBD2|.|TRBJ2-7
TGTGCCATCAGTCCAGCCGGGAGGGCCTACGAGCAGTACTTC
CAISPAGRAYEQYF
>TRBV4-1|TRBD1|.|TRBJ1-2
TGCGCCAGCAGCCCGGGACAGCACTATGGCTACACCTTC
CASSPGQHYGYTF
>TRBV6-1|TRBD2|.|TRBJ2-7
TGTGCCAGCAGTGAAACTGGACTAGCGGGACGCGAGCAGTACTTC
CASSETGLAGREQYF
>TRBV20-1|.|few|TRBJ1-1
TGCAGTGCTAGGGGACACATTGAAGCTTTCTTT
CSARGHIEAFF
>TRBV29-1|.|.|TRBJ1-2
TGCAGCGGATTGGGGGGGGAGTATGGCTACACCTTC
CSGLGGEYGYTF
>TRBV11-3|.|few|TRBJ1-4
TGTGCCAGCAGCTTATTTGCAGGGGACAATGAAAAACTGTTTTTT
CASSLFAGDNEKLFF
>TRBV4-2|.|.|TRBJ2-3
TGTGCCAGCAGCCAAGACCAGGGGTGGGGGAGCACAGATACGCAGTATTTT
CASSQDQGWGSTDTQYF
>TRBV27|TRBD1|.|TRBJ1-5
TGTGCCAGCAGTTTATGGGGCAGGGGGGCCCAGCCCCAGCATTTT
CASSLWGRGAQPQHF
>TRBV27|TRBD2|.|TRBJ2-7
TGTGCCAGCAGCCTACAAGCGGGAGGCCTATACGAGCAGTACTTC
CASSLQAGGLYEQYF
>TRBV2|.|.|TRBJ2-7
TGTGCCAGCAGTAGGGGGGGGCTCCGGACAGGAGGTAATCGGATATCCTACGAGCAGTACTTC
CASSRGGLRTGGNRISYEQYF
>TRBV5-6|TRBD1|.|TRBJ1-5
TGTGCCAGCAGCTTCAGACAGGGGTTGGGAAATCAGCCCCAGCATTTT
CASSFRQGLGNQPQHF
>TRBV27|TRBD1|medium-sized|TRBJ1-2
TGTGCCAGCAGCCCGGGACAGACCTACTATGGCTACACCTTC
CASSPGQTYYGYTF
>TRBV5-7|TRBD2|.|TRBJ2-2
TGTGCCAGCAGCACGGGGGGAGGGCCCACCGGGGAGCTGTTTTTT
CASSTGGGPTGELFF
>TRBV7-7|TRBD1|.|TRBJ2-1
TGTGCTAGCAGCCTCGGACAGGTTCCAAATGAGCAGTTCTTC
CASSLGQVPNEQFF
>TRBV4-2|.|.|TRBJ1-6
TGTGCCAGCAGCCGCGAAGAGGGAGAAGGGCATTCACCCCTCCACTTT
CASSREEGEGHSPLHF
>TRBV28|TRBD2|.|TRBJ2-7
TGTGCCAGCAGTTTGGGAGGGGCGGCGTCTTACGAGCAGTACTTC
CASSLGGAASYEQYF
>TRBV2|.|.|TRBJ2-7
TGTGCCAGCAAGGTTTCGGGGGCGTCCTACGAGCAGTACTTC
CASKVSGASYEQYF
>TRBV10-3|.|once|TRBJ2-7
TGTGCCATCGGAGGCTCGAGGGGGTCCTCCTACGAGCAGTACTTC
CAIGGSRGSSYEQYF
>TRBV28|TRBD1|.|TRBJ1-5
TGTGCCAGCAGTAACACAGGGGTCCAGCCCCAGCATTTT
CASSNTGVQPQHF
>TRBV6-1|TRBD1|.|TRBJ2-7
TGTGCCAGCAGTGAACTCGGGACAGGGGTCTACGAGCAGTACTTC
CASSELGTGVYEQYF
>TRBV6-1|.|.|TRBJ1-2
TGTGCCAGCAGTGAATTTGAGGGACTCTATGGCTACACCTTC
CASSEFEGLYGYTF
>TRBV19|.|few|TRBJ2-7
TGTGCCAGCCCCAACAGGGTAGATGGCTTGGACTACGAGCAGTACTTC
CASPNRVDGLDYEQYF
>TRBV7-2|.|.|TRBJ1-1
TGTGCCAGCAGCCAGGGCATGACTGAAGCTTTCTTT
CASSQGMTEAFF
>TRBV19|.|once|TRBJ1-2
TGTGCCAGTTCACACAGGCCTGAATCCTATGGCTACACCTTC
CASSHRPESYGYTF
>TRBV10-3|.|.|TRBJ1-1
TGTGCCATCAGTGAGGGGACCCTGAGGACTGAAGCTTTCTTT
CAISEGTLRTEAFF
>TRBV7-9|.|.|TRBJ1-4
TGTGCCAGCAGCTTGCACGAGGGCGAAAAACTGTTTTTT
CASSLHEGEKLFF
>TRBV10-3|.|.|TRBJ1-4
TGTGCCATCAGTGACACATTAGGTGAAAAACTGTTTTTT
CAISDTLGEKLFF
>TRBV5-1|.|few|TRBJ2-5
TGCGCCAGCAGCTTGGTAGAGACCCAGTACTTC
CASSLVETQYF